The 16 T cell receptor beta chains below were found in one sample sequenced in a study of blood T cells in healthy people across ages. Together with a sample-barcoded 5' primer, a J-beta primer mix was included in a second PCR lasting roughly 6 to 12 cycles. A single record per CDR3 protein comes from TCRdb applying MiXCR to the 5' RACE reads. Among some 900,000 distinct CDR3 sequences listed, 48% were seen once. Specimen: blood. These receptors all come from a young man in good health.

V usage is TRBV20-1 and J usage is TRBJ1-5; 11 nucleotides match TRBD1. The CDR3 covers 18 residues. The V gene end was trimmed by 0 bases and the J gene end by 4 bases; junction bases not matched to a gene: 11. CDR1 is DFQATT and CDR2 is SNEGSKA in the germline V gene (reference sequence). CDR3 coding DNA: TGCAGTGCTAGAGATCGCCCGGGACAGGGGGGATGGAATCAGCCCCAGCATTTT. This codes for CSARDRPGQGGWNQPQHF.

The gene calls are TRBV9 and TRBJ2-3; D possibly corresponds to TRBD2 (5 bases). The CDR3 consists of 14 residues. Germline CDR1 and CDR2: SGDLS and YYNGEE. V shed 3 bases and J shed 1 base, with 9 bases lying between them. This chain's CDR3 is CASSAGSRTDTQYF. CDR3 nucleotide sequence: TGTGCCAGCAGCGCGGGGTCCCGCACAGATACGCAGTATTTT.

The gene calls are TRBV7-9 and TRBJ2-3, with D perhaps matching TRBD2 (5 bases). The germline CDR1 and CDR2 sequences are SEHNR and FQNEAQ (reference sequence). V was trimmed by 6 bases and J by 3 bases, leaving 10 bases between them. The CDR3 has 13 residues. The CDR3 sequence: CASRNRTTDTQYF. The CDR3 nucleotides are TGTGCCAGCAGGAACCGGACTACAGATACGCAGTATTTT.

The rearrangement links TRBV20-1 to TRBJ2-7, with 9 bases that match TRBD2. Germline V gene sequence: CDR1 DFQATT, CDR2 SNEGSKA (reference sequence). The CDR3 runs 13 residues. After removal of 3 bases from V and 2 bases from J, the junction contained 2 bases not matched to a gene. The CDR3 nucleotides read TGCAGTGCTAGCGTAGCGGGGGCCTACGAGCAGTACTTC. Protein sequence: CSASVAGAYEQYF.

The chain has TRBV7-2 and TRBJ1-1, with no clear D. The CDR3 has 13 amino acids. Trimming stripped 5 bases from V and 4 bases from J, with 11 bases between. Looked up from germline, CDR1 is SGHTA and CDR2 is FQGNSA. The DNA for the CDR3 is TGTGCCAGCAGCAACATGGGAGTCACTGAAGCTTTCTTT. It codes for CASSNMGVTEAFF.

The chain joins TRBV5-6 to TRBJ1-1; maybe TRBD1 (6 bases). V lost 1 base and J 4 bases, leaving 17 bases between the germline ends. The germline gives CDR1 SGHDT, CDR2 YYEEEE. The CDR3 runs 16 residues. The DNA for the CDR3 is TGTGCCAGCAGCTTGCCCAGGGGCGCCGGAATCACTGAAGCTTTCTTT. It specifies CASSLPRGAGITEAFF.

In its sample, this clonotype was seen a few times. J is TRBJ2-3 and V is TRBV3-1; 14 nucleotides line up with TRBD2. Germline assignment: CDR1 LGHDT and CDR2 YNNKEL (reference sequence). The CDR3 consists of 18 residues. The J segment lost 0 bases and the V segment lost 5 bases, leaving 7 bases of the junction unmatched. The CDR3 sequence: CASSKTSGGVSSTDTQYF. CDR3 nucleotides: TGTGCCAGCAGCAAGACTAGCGGGGGGGTGTCTAGCACAGATACGCAGTATTTT.

The rearrangement joins TRBV24-1 to TRBJ2-5; D remains unclear. V lost 1 base and J 0 bases, leaving 8 bases between the germline ends. The CDR3 totals 15 residues. Germline V gene lookup returns CDR1 KGHDR and CDR2 SFDVKD. The CDR3 DNA is TGTGCCACCAGTGATTTCGGCAGGAACCAAGAGACCCAGTACTTC. Protein product: CATSDFGRNQETQYF.

At least ten counts were recorded for this clonotype. CDR3 nucleotides: TGTGCCAGCAGCCCCGGGACAGTCGCCGAAAAACTGTTTTTT. Translated, it gives CASSPGTVAEKLFF. The rearrangement uses TRBV3-1 and TRBJ1-4; 7 bases are a match to TRBD1. This CDR3 has 14 residues. The ends lost 4 bases at V and 8 bases at J; junction bases unmatched: 7. Germline loops: CDR1 LGHDT, CDR2 YNNKEL (reference sequence).

This clonotype was counted only a few times. The genes are TRBV7-2 and TRBJ2-7; D uncertain. Germline lookup yields CDR1 SGHTA and CDR2 FQGNSA. There are 12 residues in the CDR3. V was pared by 3 bases and J by 3 bases, with 6 bases between. CDR3 protein: CASSFSDYEQYF. For the CDR3, the DNA is TGTGCCAGCAGCTTTTCGGACTACGAGCAGTACTTC.

The V gene is TRBV7-2, the J gene TRBJ2-3; 9 bases are shared with TRBD2. The CDR3 consists of 17 residues. V shed 5 bases and J 0 bases; nucleotides not matched to a gene: 9. Germline V gives CDR1 SGHTA, CDR2 FQGNSA. DNA of the CDR3: TGTGCCAGCAGCCTGCGACTAGCGGCTACCAGCACAGATACGCAGTATTTT. Translation: CASSLRLAATSTDTQYF.

The sample holds many counts of this clonotype. The rearrangement joins TRBV10-3 to TRBJ2-3; 11 bases are a match to TRBD2. This CDR3 contains 15 residues. Germline loops: CDR1 ENHRY, CDR2 SYGVKD. V was clipped by 6 bases and J by 2 bases; unmatched bases: 4. CDR3: CAISSSGGFTDTQYF. CDR3 DNA: TGTGCCATCAGCTCTAGCGGGGGGTTCACAGATACGCAGTATTTT.

The V and J genes are TRBV7-3 and TRBJ1-5, with TRBD1 matching over 7 bases. V shed 2 bases, J shed 9 bases, and the junction held 4 bases outside the gene matches. The CDR3 has 13 residues. Germline V gene lookup returns CDR1 SGHTA and CDR2 FQGTGA. CDR3 coding DNA: TGTGCCAGCAGCTTACAGGGGGTAGGGCCCCAGCATTTT. It yields the protein CASSLQGVGPQHF.

The chain employs TRBV5-1 and TRBJ1-1; a weak D match, TRBD1 (5 bases). V gave up 4 bases and J gave up 0 bases, with 19 bases separating them. CDR1 SGHRS and CDR2 YFSETQ come from the germline V gene. The CDR3 spans 17 residues. The CDR3 loop is CASSPKPPTVMNTEAFF. CDR3 bases: TGCGCCAGCAGCCCGAAACCCCCGACAGTAATGAACACTGAAGCTTTCTTT.

This clonotype was seen a few times. This chain links TRBV30 with TRBJ2-5, with D unclear. V dropped 0 bases and J dropped 4 bases, with 3 bases sitting between them. This CDR3 is 11 amino acids long. CDR1 GTSNPN and CDR2 SVGIG come from the germline V gene (reference sequence). CDR3 region: CAWSVAETQYF. The CDR3 DNA follows: TGTGCCTGGAGTGTAGCAGAGACCCAGTACTTC. Together with reference TRBV30 and TRBJ2-5, the CDR3 gives the full variable domain: SQTIHQWPATLVQPVGSPLSLECTVEGTSNPNLYWYRQAAGRGLQLLFYSVGIGQISSEVPQNLSASRPQDRQFILSSKKLLLSDSGFYLCAWSVAETQYFGPGTRLLVL.

This clonotype was counted a few times. The chain is built from TRBV12-3 or TRBV12-4 and TRBJ2-3, with 7 nucleotides matching TRBD2. The CDR3 has 14 residues. With 3 bases clipped from V and 6 bases from J, the junction kept 6 bases outside the gene matches. CDR3 loop: CASSFGAGRDTQYF. CDR3 nucleotides: TGTGCCAGCAGTTTCGGAGCGGGGCGGGATACGCAGTATTTT.